This T cell receptor (beta chain) was found in a study of blood T cell repertoires in COVID-19. Across the whole study: From T cells, B-cell-depleted T cells, or PBMCs came the material, which was cDNA or gDNA.

Under the authors' procedure: Amplification from reference gene primers served as the basis for estimated nucleated cell counts. Clones were sequenced by immunoSEQ multiplex PCR, and TCRdb holds only the in-frame ones, with some missing. The DNA gave D and trimming, while V, J and clone size come from that table. The sample yields 75,000 to 80,000 clones, approximately 85% seen once. This CDR3 is 15 amino acids long. Germline V lookup: CDR1 KGHSH, CDR2 LQKENI. The V end lost 5 bases, the J end lost 2 bases, and 13 bases lay between the germline ends. Seattle researchers signed up patients amid active infection and tracked them longitudinally.

The V gene is TRBV18, the J gene TRBJ2-1; TRBD1 might be the D (5 bases). The sequence came from a man aged 60 to 75 with COVID-19, enrolled during active disease. The sequenced sample consisted of peripheral blood. DNA for the CDR3: TGTGCCAGCTCATTACAGGACGGACCCTACAATGAGCAGTTCTTC. Residues: CASSLQDGPYNEQFF.